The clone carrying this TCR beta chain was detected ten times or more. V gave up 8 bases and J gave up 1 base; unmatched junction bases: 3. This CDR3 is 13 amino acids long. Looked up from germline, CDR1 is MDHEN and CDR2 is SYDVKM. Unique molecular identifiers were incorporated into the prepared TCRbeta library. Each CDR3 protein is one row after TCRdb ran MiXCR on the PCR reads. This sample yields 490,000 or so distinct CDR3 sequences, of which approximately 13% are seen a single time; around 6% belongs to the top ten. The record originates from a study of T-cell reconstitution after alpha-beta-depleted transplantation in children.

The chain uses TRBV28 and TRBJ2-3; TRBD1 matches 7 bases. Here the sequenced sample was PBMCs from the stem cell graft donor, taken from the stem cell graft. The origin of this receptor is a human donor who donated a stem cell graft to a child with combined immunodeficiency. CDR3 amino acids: CASATGGTDTQYF. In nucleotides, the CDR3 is TGTGCCAGCGCAACAGGGGGCACAGATACGCAGTATTTT.